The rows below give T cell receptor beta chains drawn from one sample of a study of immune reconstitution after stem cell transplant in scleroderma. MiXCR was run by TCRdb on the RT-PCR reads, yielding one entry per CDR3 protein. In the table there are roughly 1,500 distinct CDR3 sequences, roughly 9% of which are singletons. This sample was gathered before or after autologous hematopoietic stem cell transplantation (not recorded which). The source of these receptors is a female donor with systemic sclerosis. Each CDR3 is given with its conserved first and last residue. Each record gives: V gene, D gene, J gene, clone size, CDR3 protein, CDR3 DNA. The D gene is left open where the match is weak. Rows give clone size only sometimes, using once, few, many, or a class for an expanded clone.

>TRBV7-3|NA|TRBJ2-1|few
CASSPTGSAYGYNEQFF
TGTGCCAGCAGCCCAACCGGATCGGCCTATGGCTACAATGAGCAGTTCTTC
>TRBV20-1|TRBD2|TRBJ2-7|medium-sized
CSAPARREVYYEQYF
TGCAGTGCTCCCGCGAGGCGGGAGGTCTACTACGAGCAGTACTTC
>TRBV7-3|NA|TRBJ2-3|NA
CASSLWGLVSDTQYF
TGTGCCAGCAGCTTATGGGGGCTAGTCTCAGATACGCAGTATTTT
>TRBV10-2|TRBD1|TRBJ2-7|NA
CASSGGDRGPSRFYEQYF
TGCGCCAGCAGTGGAGGGGACAGGGGGCCTAGCCGCTTCTACGAGCAGTACTTC
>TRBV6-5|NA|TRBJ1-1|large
CASRSGQNTEAFF
TGTGCCAGCAGATCGGGACAGAACACTGAAGCTTTCTTT
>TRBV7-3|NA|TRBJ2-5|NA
CASSPRGTSETQYF
TGTGCCAGCAGCCCCCGTGGAACGTCAGAGACCCAGTACTTC
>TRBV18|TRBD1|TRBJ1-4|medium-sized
CASSPGTGTEKLFF
TGTGCCAGCTCACCTGGGACAGGGACTGAAAAACTGTTTTTT
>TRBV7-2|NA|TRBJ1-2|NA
CASSLNGAARGYTF
TGTGCCAGCAGCCTAAACGGGGCAGCTAGGGGCTACACCTTC
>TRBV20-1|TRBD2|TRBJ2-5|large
CSAFPRASGPTQYF
TGCAGTGCTTTTCCCCGGGCTAGCGGGCCGACCCAGTACTTC
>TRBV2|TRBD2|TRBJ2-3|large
CASSEGPSGSTDTQYF
TGTGCCAGCAGTGAAGGGCCTAGCGGGAGCACAGATACGCAGTATTTT
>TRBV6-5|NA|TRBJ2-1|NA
CASSYQGYNEQFF
TGTGCCAGCAGTTACCAAGGATACAATGAGCAGTTCTTC
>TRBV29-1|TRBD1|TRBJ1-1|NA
CSVGQLALEGEGTEAFF
TGCAGCGTGGGACAGCTGGCTTTGGAGGGCGAAGGCACTGAAGCTTTCTTT
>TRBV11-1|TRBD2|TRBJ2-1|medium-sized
CASSFTSGQNEQFF
TGTGCCAGCAGCTTTACTAGCGGCCAGAATGAGCAGTTCTTC
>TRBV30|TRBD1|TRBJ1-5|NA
CAWSTRGRGNQPQHF
TGTGCCTGGAGTACTAGGGGGCGCGGAAATCAGCCCCAGCATTTT
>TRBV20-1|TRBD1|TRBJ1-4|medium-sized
CSARETGGNEKLFF
TGCAGTGCTAGAGAGACAGGGGGAAATGAAAAACTGTTTTTT
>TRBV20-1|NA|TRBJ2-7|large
CSASMVYEQYF
TGCAGTGCTAGCATGGTCTACGAGCAGTACTTC
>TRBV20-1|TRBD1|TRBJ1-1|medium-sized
CSASVPGQGADTEAFF
TGCAGTGCTAGTGTTCCGGGACAGGGGGCAGATACTGAAGCTTTCTTT
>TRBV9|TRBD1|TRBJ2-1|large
CASSAGQGPYNEQFF
TGTGCCAGCAGCGCCGGACAGGGGCCTTACAATGAGCAGTTCTTC
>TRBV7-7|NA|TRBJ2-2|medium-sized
CASSFSQGTGELFF
TGTGCTAGCAGCTTCAGCCAGGGAACCGGGGAGCTGTTTTTT
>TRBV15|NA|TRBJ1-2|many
CATSRDYYGYTF
TGTGCCACCAGCAGAGATTACTATGGCTACACCTTC
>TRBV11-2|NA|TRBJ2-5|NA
CASSLAPMSYQETQYF
TGTGCCAGCAGCTTAGCCCCGATGTCGTACCAAGAGACCCAGTACTTC
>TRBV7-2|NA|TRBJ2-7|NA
CASSLGTLASYEQYF
TGTGCCAGCAGCTTAGGTACTCTAGCTTCGTACGAGCAGTACTTC
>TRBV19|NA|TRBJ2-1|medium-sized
CASSISEGFVALHNEQFF
TGTGCCAGTAGTATATCAGAAGGGTTTGTGGCCCTACACAATGAGCAGTTCTTC
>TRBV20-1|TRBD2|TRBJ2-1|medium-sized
CSADWAGGSNEQFF
TGCAGCGCCGACTGGGCGGGAGGGAGCAATGAGCAGTTCTTC